These T cell receptor beta chains were read from a single sample in a study of blood T cell repertoires in COVID-19. Clones were sequenced by immunoSEQ multiplex PCR, and TCRdb holds only the in-frame ones, with some missing. Here the sample spans approximately 160,000 clones, around 80% being singletons. Sequencing was done on a sample of PBMCs or T cells enriched from blood (not recorded which). The source is a man aged 50 or older who had recovered from COVID-19. The CDR3 runs from the conserved cysteine through the conserved F or W. Fields, in order: V gene, clone size, D gene, J gene, CDR3 DNA, CDR3 protein. D genes are given only for firm matches. Not every row has a clone size; where given, it reads once, few, many or a size class.

TRBV19	.	.	TRBJ1-6	TGTGCCAGTAGTACGGGTCACAATTCACCCCTCCACTTT	CASSTGHNSPLHF
TRBV4-2	.	.	TRBJ2-6	TGTGCCAGCAGCCAAGAGGGACTCTCTGGGGCCAACGTCCTGACTTTC	CASSQEGLSGANVLTF
TRBV7-9	.	.	TRBJ1-1	TGTGCCAGCAGCTGGGCGGGATCGGACGAAGCTTTCTTT	CASSWAGSDEAFF
TRBV7-2	.	TRBD1	TRBJ1-5	TGTGCCAGCAGCCGGACAGGGCGAAATCAGCCCCAGCATTTT	CASSRTGRNQPQHF
TRBV29-1	.	.	TRBJ2-1	TGCAGCGTTGAAGGCCCGGCGGCTAGGAGTGGCAATGAGCAGTTCTTC	CSVEGPAARSGNEQFF
TRBV18	.	TRBD1	TRBJ2-7	TGTGCCAGCTCACCGAGGCAGGGGGCCATATACGAGCAGTACTTC	CASSPRQGAIYEQYF
TRBV19	.	.	TRBJ2-7	TGTGCCAGTAGTATTTGGGGGCGCGGGTACGAGCAGTACTTC	CASSIWGRGYEQYF
TRBV4-2	.	.	TRBJ2-7	TGTGCCAGCAGCCAGTTCCCGGACGAGCAGTACTTC	CASSQFPDEQYF
TRBV25-1	.	TRBD1	TRBJ1-3	TGTGCCAGCAGTCGGACAGGGGACGGAAACACCATATATTTT	CASSRTGDGNTIYF
TRBV3-1/TRBV3-2	.	.	TRBJ1-1	TGTGCCAGCAGCCAACAACTGCTGAACACTGAAGCTTTCTTT	CASSQQLLNTEAFF
TRBV15	.	TRBD1	TRBJ1-2	TGTGCCACCAGCAGGGAAAAGGACAGGGTAGACGGCTACACCTTC	CATSREKDRVDGYTF
TRBV19	.	TRBD1	TRBJ1-5	TGTGCCAGTAGTCCCCGAGGACAGGGCGGCAATCAGCCCCAGCATTTT	CASSPRGQGGNQPQHF
TRBV15	.	TRBD1	TRBJ2-5	TGTGCCACCAGCAGAGATATCGCGGGACAGGGTGAAGAGACCCAGTACTTC	CATSRDIAGQGEETQYF
TRBV3-1/TRBV3-2	.	TRBD2	TRBJ2-7	TGTGCCAGCAGGGAAAGCGGGGTAAGCTCCTACGAGCAGTACTTC	CASRESGVSSYEQYF
TRBV7-6	many	TRBD1	TRBJ1-1	TGTGCCAGCGGGACAGGGATCGGCACTGAAGCTTTCTTT	CASGTGIGTEAFF
TRBV3-1/TRBV3-2	.	.	TRBJ1-4	TGTGCCAGCAGCCAAGGGAGTACCACAACTAATGAAAAACTGTTTTTT	CASSQGSTTTNEKLFF
TRBV14	.	.	TRBJ1-2	TGTGCCAGCAATTCGGGATTCGATGGCTACACCTTC	CASNSGFDGYTF
TRBV5-6	.	.	TRBJ2-7	TGTGCCAGCAGCCCCCAACCGGGTATTTCGACCCACGAGCAGTACTTC	CASSPQPGISTHEQYF
TRBV11-1	.	TRBD2	TRBJ2-1	TGTGCCAGCAGCCCGGGACTAGCGAATGAGCAGTTCTTC	CASSPGLANEQFF
TRBV20-1	.	.	TRBJ2-2	TGCAGTGCTAGTTCCTCAGGGTCGAGTACCGGGGAGCTGTTTTTT	CSASSSGSSTGELFF
TRBV9	.	.	TRBJ1-3	TGTGCCAGCAGCGTAGCGGGGGAACCTGGAAACACCATATATTTT	CASSVAGEPGNTIYF
TRBV5-1	.	TRBD2	TRBJ2-2	TGCGCCAGCAGCTTGTCGGGGGGGCCCCAGGTTCGGCTGTTTTTT	CASSLSGGPQVRLFF
TRBV2	.	.	TRBJ2-1	TGTGCCAGCAATATACAGGGGGGGCCGGTCAATGAGCAGTTCTTC	CASNIQGGPVNEQFF
TRBV19	.	TRBD1	TRBJ1-5	TGTGCCAGTAGTGTCACGGGACAGAAATATAGCAATCAGCCCCAGCATTTT	CASSVTGQKYSNQPQHF
TRBV7-8	once	.	TRBJ2-2	TGTGCCAGCACCACAACCCGAGGGCTCACCGGGGAGCTGTTTTTT	CASTTTRGLTGELFF
TRBV3-1/TRBV3-2	few	.	TRBJ2-2	TGTGCCAGCAGCCAAGATTTCCGGGCCGGGGAGCTGTTTTTT	CASSQDFRAGELFF
TRBV25-1	.	.	TRBJ2-7	TGTGCCAGCATCCTTCGCGGCGAGCAGTACTTC	CASILRGEQYF
TRBV6-8	.	TRBD2	TRBJ2-7	TGTGCCAGCTTAGTCCTACATCTAGCGGGGGACCGATACGAGCAGTACTTC	CASLVLHLAGDRYEQYF
TRBV2	.	TRBD1	TRBJ2-7	TGTGCCAGCAGCGCAACAGGGGGCTCTTACTACGAGCAGTACTTC	CASSATGGSYYEQYF
TRBV6-2/TRBV6-3	few	TRBD1	TRBJ1-2	TGTGCCAGCAGTTCGACAGGGGGCTACTATGGCTACACCTTC	CASSSTGGYYGYTF
TRBV5-4	.	.	TRBJ1-6	TGTGCCAGCAGCTTGGCCCCGGGTGATAATTCACCCCTCCACTTT	CASSLAPGDNSPLHF
TRBV5-1	.	.	TRBJ1-1	TGCGCCAGCAGCTTGGAGTCCGGGAAGGGCACTGAAGCTTTCTTT	CASSLESGKGTEAFF
TRBV29-1	.	.	TRBJ1-2	TGCAGCGTTGCCTACGGAGGAGGCTACACCTTC	CSVAYGGGYTF
TRBV30	.	.	TRBJ2-6	TGTGCCTGGAGTGGACAGATACACTCTGGGGCCAACGTCCTGACTTTC	CAWSGQIHSGANVLTF
TRBV2	.	.	TRBJ2-7	TGTGCCAGCTCCGCACCAGCGCCCTACGAGCAGTACTTC	CASSAPAPYEQYF
TRBV29-1	.	TRBD1	TRBJ2-7	TGCAGCGTTGAAGGGCAGGGGGCGAGGAACGAGCAGTACTTC	CSVEGQGARNEQYF
TRBV3-1/TRBV3-2	.	TRBD1	TRBJ2-7	TGTGCCAGCAGCCCCGGGACAGGGCACACCTACGAGCAGTACTTC	CASSPGTGHTYEQYF
TRBV4-3	.	.	TRBJ2-3	TGCGCCAGCAGCCAAGCGCGAATGGATACGCAGTATTTT	CASSQARMDTQYF
TRBV19	.	.	TRBJ1-2	TGTGCCAGTAGTTGGAGAGGGGGAAACTATGGCTACACCTTC	CASSWRGGNYGYTF
TRBV11-2	once	.	TRBJ2-7	TGTGCCAGCAGCTTAGAACCTAGCGAGCAGTACTTC	CASSLEPSEQYF
TRBV7-9	.	.	TRBJ2-7	TGTGCCAGCAGCTTAAGTACGGGACACAGCTCCTACGAGCAGTACTTC	CASSLSTGHSSYEQYF